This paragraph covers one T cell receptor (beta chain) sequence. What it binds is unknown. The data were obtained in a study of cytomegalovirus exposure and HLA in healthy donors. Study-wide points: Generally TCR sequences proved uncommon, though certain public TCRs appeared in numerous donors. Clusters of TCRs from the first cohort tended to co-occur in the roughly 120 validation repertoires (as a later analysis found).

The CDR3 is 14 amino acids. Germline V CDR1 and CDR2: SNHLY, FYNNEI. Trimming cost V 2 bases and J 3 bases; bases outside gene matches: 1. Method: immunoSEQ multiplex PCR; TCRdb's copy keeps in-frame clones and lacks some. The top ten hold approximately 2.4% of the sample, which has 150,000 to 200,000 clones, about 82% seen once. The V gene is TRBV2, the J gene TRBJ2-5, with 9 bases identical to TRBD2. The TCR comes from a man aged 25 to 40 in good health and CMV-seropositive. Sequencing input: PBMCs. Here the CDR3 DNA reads TGTGCCAGCAGTGAACTAGCGGGAAAAGAGACCCAGTACTTC. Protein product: CASSELAGKETQYF.